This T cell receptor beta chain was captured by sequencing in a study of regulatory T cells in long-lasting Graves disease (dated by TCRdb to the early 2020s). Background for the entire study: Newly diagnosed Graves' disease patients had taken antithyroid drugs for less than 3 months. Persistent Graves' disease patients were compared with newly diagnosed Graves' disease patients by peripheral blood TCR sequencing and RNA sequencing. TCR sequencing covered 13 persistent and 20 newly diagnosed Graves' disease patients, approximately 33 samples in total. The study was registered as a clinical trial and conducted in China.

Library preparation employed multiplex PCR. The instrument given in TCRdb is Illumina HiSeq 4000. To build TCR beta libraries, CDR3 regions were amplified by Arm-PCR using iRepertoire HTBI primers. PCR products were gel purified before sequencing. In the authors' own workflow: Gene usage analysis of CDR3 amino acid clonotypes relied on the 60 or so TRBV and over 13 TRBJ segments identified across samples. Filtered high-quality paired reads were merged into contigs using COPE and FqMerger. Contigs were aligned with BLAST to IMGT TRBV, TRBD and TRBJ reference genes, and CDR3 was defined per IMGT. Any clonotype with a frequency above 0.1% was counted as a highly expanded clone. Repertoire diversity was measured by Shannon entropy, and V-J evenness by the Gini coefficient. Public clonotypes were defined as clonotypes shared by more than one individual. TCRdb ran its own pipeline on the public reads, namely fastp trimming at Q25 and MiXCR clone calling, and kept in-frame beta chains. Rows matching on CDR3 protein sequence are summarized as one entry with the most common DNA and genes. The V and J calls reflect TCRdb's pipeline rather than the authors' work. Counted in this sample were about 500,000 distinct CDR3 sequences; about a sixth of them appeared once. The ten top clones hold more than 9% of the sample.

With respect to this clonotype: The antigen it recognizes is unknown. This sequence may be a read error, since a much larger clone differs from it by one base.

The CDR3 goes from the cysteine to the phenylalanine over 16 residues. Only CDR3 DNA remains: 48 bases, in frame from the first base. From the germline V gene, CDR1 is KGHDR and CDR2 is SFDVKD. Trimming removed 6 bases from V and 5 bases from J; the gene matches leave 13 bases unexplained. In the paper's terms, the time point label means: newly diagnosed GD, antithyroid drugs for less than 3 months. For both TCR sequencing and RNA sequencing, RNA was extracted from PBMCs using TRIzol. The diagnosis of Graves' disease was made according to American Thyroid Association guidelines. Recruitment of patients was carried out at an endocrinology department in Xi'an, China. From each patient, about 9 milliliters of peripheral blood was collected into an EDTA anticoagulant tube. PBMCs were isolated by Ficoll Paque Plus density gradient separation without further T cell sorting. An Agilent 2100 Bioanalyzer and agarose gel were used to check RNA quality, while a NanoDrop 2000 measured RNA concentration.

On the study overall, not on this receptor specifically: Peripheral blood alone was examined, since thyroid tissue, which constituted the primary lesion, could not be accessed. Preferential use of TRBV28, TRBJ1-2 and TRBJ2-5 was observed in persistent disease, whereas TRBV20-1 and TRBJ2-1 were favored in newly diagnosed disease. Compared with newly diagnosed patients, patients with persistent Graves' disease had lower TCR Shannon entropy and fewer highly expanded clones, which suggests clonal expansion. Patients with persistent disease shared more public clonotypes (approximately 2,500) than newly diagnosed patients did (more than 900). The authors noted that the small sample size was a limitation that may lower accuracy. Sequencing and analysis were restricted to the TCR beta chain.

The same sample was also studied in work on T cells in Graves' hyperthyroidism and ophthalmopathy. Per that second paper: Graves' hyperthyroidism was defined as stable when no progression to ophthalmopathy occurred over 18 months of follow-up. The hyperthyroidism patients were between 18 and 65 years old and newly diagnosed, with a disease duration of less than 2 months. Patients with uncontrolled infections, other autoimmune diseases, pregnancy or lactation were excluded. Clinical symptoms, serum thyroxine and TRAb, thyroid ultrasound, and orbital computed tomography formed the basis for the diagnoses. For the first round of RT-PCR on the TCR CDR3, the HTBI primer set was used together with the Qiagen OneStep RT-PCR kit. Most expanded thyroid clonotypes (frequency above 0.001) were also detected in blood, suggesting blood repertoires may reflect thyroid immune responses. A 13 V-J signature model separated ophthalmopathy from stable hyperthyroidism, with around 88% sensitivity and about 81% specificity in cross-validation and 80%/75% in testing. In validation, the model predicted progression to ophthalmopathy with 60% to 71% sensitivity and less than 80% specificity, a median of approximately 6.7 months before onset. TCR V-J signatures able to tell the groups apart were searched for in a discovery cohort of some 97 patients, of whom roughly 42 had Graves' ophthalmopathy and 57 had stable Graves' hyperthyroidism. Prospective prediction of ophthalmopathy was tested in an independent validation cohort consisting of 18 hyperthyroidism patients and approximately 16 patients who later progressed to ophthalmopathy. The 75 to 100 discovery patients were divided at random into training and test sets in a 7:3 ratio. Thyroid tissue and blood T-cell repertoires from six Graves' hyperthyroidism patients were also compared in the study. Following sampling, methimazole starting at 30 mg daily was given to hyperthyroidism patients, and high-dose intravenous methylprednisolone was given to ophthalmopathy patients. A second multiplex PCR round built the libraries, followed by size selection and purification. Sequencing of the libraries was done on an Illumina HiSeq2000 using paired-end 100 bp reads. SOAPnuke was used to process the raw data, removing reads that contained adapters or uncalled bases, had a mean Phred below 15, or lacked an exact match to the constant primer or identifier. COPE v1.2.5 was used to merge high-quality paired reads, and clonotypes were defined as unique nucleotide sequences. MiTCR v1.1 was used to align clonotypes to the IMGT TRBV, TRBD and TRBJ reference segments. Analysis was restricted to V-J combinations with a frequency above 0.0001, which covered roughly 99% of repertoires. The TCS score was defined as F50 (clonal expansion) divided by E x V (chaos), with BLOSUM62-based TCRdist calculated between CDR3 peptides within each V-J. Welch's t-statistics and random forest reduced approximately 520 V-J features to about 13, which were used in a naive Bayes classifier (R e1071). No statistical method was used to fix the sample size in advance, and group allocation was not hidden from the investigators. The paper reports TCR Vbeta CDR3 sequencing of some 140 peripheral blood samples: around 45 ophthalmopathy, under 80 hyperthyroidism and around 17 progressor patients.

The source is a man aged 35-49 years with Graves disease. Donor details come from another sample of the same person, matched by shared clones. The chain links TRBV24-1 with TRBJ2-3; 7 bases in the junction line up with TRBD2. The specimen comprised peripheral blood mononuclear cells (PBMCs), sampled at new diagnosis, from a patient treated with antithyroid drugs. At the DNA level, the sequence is TGTGCCACCAGTAATCCCTTTGCGGGAGTTCAAGATACGCAGTATTTT. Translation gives CATSNPFAGVQDTQYF.